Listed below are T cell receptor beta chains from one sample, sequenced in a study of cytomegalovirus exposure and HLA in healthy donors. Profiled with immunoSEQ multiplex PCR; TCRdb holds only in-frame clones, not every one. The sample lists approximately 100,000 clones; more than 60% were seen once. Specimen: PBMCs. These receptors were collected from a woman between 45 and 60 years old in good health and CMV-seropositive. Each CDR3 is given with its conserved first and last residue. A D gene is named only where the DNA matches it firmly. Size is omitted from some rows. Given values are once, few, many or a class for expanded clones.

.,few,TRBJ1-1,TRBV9,CASSKQGPEAFF,TGTGCCAGCAGCAAACAGGGTCCGGAAGCTTTCTTT
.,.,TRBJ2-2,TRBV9,CASSADSSNTGELFF,TGTGCCAGCAGCGCGGACAGTTCGAACACCGGGGAGCTGTTTTTT
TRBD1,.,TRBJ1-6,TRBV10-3,CAISEAGTGNSPLHF,TGTGCCATCAGTGAGGCCGGGACAGGTAATTCACCCCTCCACTTT
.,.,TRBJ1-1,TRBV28,CASSPPPLQGATFF,TGTGCCAGCAGTCCGCCCCCTTTACAGGGCGCAACCTTCTTT
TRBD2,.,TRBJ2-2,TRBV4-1,CASSQDQGDWRGYTGELFF,TGCGCCAGCAGCCAAGATCAGGGAGATTGGCGGGGGTACACCGGGGAGCTGTTTTTT
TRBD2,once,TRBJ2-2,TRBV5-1,CASSFLAGANTGELFF,TGCGCCAGCAGCTTCTTAGCGGGGGCCAACACCGGGGAGCTGTTTTTT
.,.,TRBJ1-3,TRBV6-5,CASSYTAISGNTIYF,TGTGCCAGCAGTTACACAGCCATCTCTGGAAACACCATATATTTT
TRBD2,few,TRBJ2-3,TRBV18,CASSFSGTSGGAKKDTQYF,TGTGCCAGCTCATTTTCCGGGACTAGCGGGGGGGCCAAGAAAGATACGCAGTATTTT
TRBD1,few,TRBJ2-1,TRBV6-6,CASSRRQGYNEQFF,TGTGCCAGCAGTCGCCGACAGGGGTACAATGAGCAGTTCTTC
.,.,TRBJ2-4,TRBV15,CATSRDRLGGGLDIQYF,TGTGCCACCAGCAGAGATCGCCTTGGGGGCGGACTAGACATTCAGTACTTC
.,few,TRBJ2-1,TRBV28,CASSSPSGRPNEQFF,TGTGCCAGCAGTTCTCCCAGCGGCAGGCCCAATGAGCAGTTCTTC